Here is one TCR beta chain with its context. The record originates from a study of siplizumab effects on memory and regulatory T cells. From germline, CDR1 is MNHNS and CDR2 SASEGT. This CDR3 comprises 13 residues. Trimming took 10 bases from V and 7 from J, leaving 17 bases between them. The data were produced by immunoSEQ multiplex PCR, yet TCRdb's version contains in-frame clones alone and is incomplete. The sample has under 150,000 clones, 94% seen once. The sequencing sample was made of non-Treg CD4+ T cells sorted from blood. The clonotype comes from a human donor in good health. The chain is built from TRBV6-1 and TRBJ1-5, with D uncertain. As DNA, the CDR3 is TGTGCCATCCAGCTGGCGTCGGGCCAGCCCCAGCATTTT. It translates to CAIQLASGQPQHF.